This TCR beta chain was sequenced during a study of T cells after yellow fever vaccination. Overall study results and limits: The secondary response peaked faster, at day 5 versus 15, but was weaker. Bulk-population clonotypes that are abundant could appear as contaminants in FACS-sorted repertoires. Primary-vaccination clones mostly resurfaced post-booster (under 98% CD4, more than 80% CD8).

This clonotype was picked up many times. Its antigen is undetermined. TCR cDNA was made by 5'RACE template switching, adding a universal primer site and UMIs. A single record per CDR3 protein comes from TCRdb applying MiXCR to the 5' RACE reads. The table has some 500,000 distinct CDR3 sequences, roughly 12% seen once. The V gene's germline CDR1 is SQVTM and CDR2 ANQGSEA. The CDR3 is 13 amino acids. Trimming removed 5 bases from V and 3 bases from J, with 13 bases in between. The source material was PBMCs, sampled on the day of the yellow fever booster vaccination. The clonotype originates from a young man who received the YFV17D yellow fever vaccine. The chain links TRBV29-1 to TRBJ2-5; D may match TRBD1 or TRBD2 (6 bases each). The CDR3 nucleotides are TGCAGCGTTCAAGGGGGGCACAAAGAGACCCAGTACTTC. Its translation is CSVQGGHKETQYF.